The rows below give T cell receptor beta chains drawn from one sample of a study of cytomegalovirus exposure and HLA in healthy donors. Libraries were prepared by immunoSEQ multiplex PCR; TCRdb keeps only in-frame clonotypes and omits some of them. Found here are 150,000 or so clones, 75% to 80% of them singletons; the top ten hold about 0.62%. Sequencing was done on a sample of PBMCs. These receptors originate from a male donor in good health and CMV-seronegative. Each CDR3 is given without its conserved first and last residue. Only part of the rows carry a size: once, few, many, or a class if the clone is expanded.

.	TRBV29-1	TRBJ2-1	SVVGGQGTYNEQF
.	TRBV9	TRBJ2-3	ASSVVEGPTDTQY
.	TRBV11-2	TRBJ2-1	ASSLVGGGIYNEQF
.	TRBV2	TRBJ1-5	ASRGGGQPQH
few	TRBV18	TRBJ2-5	ASSPQGGGQETQY
.	TRBV5-1	TRBJ2-7	ASSLGDRGGEQY
.	TRBV10-3	TRBJ2-3	AIAVREADTQY
.	TRBV7-2	TRBJ1-6	ASSSDRGYNSPLH
.	TRBV7-2	TRBJ1-1	ASSFHIYTEAF
.	TRBV29-1	TRBJ1-2	SVATGGLSYGYT
.	TRBV11-2	TRBJ1-1	ASSLLSWGREAAEAF
.	TRBV6-5	TRBJ2-2	ASSSGTGGTGELF
.	TRBV18	TRBJ1-1	ASSSGRDTEAF
once	TRBV5-1	TRBJ1-1	ASSLDQGAVTEAF
.	TRBV5-1	TRBJ1-1	ASSLVGTADTEAF
.	TRBV7-2	TRBJ1-1	ASRLQRNTEAF
.	TRBV7-6	TRBJ2-6	ASSEDSYLGGANVLT
.	TRBV7-6	TRBJ2-7	ASSRTSGNYEQY
.	TRBV11-1	TRBJ2-3	ASRLREAPTDTQY
.	TRBV15	TRBJ2-1	ATTRGAYNEQF
.	TRBV9	TRBJ1-4	ASSSETGTNEKLF
once	TRBV6-5	TRBJ1-2	ASSYSGTWRYT
.	TRBV7-7	TRBJ2-5	ASSPLLRGQETQY
.	TRBV4-1	TRBJ2-5	ASSTGTGDQETQY
.	TRBV30	TRBJ2-6	AWSIHAVSGANVLT
.	TRBV6-5	TRBJ1-2	ASSEHPAYGYT